The source of this TCR beta chain is a study of blood T cell repertoires in COVID-19. Overall study context: The study drew acute and convalescent COVID-19 samples from the United States, Italy and Spain. PBMCs, B-cell-depleted T cells, or T cells provided the cDNA or gDNA that made up the material.

CDR1 is GTSNPN and CDR2 is SVGIG in the germline V gene (reference sequence). The germline V and J ends were trimmed by 0 bases and 2 bases, with 18 bases remaining between them. The CDR3 totals 17 residues. Original processing methods: Researchers report that nucleated cell counts were estimated from reference gene primer amplification. Measured with immunoSEQ multiplex PCR; TCRdb has only the in-frame clones, and not every one. V and J calls and clone size are given by that table; D and trimming were obtained from the DNA. This table holds about 120,000 clones, just under 90% found once. The clonotype originates from a woman in her 50s with acute or convalescent COVID-19. The chain links TRBV30 to TRBJ2-3; the D gene is possibly TRBD2 (5 bases). What was sequenced was peripheral blood. CDR3 residues: CAWSVLPAVHLTDTQYF. CDR3 DNA: TGTGCCTGGAGTGTACTACCAGCGGTCCATCTCACAGATACGCAGTATTTT.